This TCR beta chain was identified during a study of T cells in Graves' hyperthyroidism and ophthalmopathy. This clonotype was counted ten times or more. Its antigen is still unknown. General study findings and limits: The majority of expanded thyroid clonotypes above 0.001 also appeared in blood.

Blood dates from first hyperthyroidism diagnosis, before any ophthalmopathy symptoms. Cells are PBMCs isolated from about 10 ml of fresh blood. The CDR3 has 15 amino acids. The germline V gene encodes CDR1 LGHDT and CDR2 YNNKEL (reference sequence). The V gene end was trimmed by 6 bases and the J gene end by 3 bases; junction bases not matched to a gene: 6. RNA transcripts served as the template for amplifying TCR beta CDR3 regions. The HTBI primer set was used in a first-round RT-PCR of the TCR CDR3. TCRdb re-called the multiplex PCR reads through MiXCR, storing one row per CDR3 protein. The sample yields about 290,000 distinct CDR3 sequences, 13% seen once.

The chain recombines TRBV3-1 with TRBJ1-2; TRBD1 agrees at 11 bases. This receptor was obtained from a woman in her 30s with Graves' hyperthyroidism that later progressed to Graves' ophthalmopathy. Sequencing was carried out using blood. The CDR3 bases are TGTGCCAGCAGGGAAACGGGACAGGGGGACTATGGCTACACCTTC. Its translation is CASRETGQGDYGYTF.